The 30 T cell receptor beta chains reported below all come from one sample, sequenced in a study of T cells after yellow fever vaccination. Via MiXCR, TCRdb re-called the 5' RACE reads, giving one row per CDR3 protein. The sample yields a few hundred thousand distinct CDR3 sequences, about 3.5% seen once. This sample comprised PBMCs, obtained on the day of the yellow fever booster vaccination. Receptors were obtained from a man in his late teens or twenties who received the YFV17D yellow fever vaccine.

The chain is built from TRBV20-1 and TRBJ2-7; D may be TRBD1 or TRBD2 (6 bases each). Germline loops: CDR1 DFQATT, CDR2 SNEGSKA (reference sequence). The CDR3 consists of 12 residues. The germline V and J ends were trimmed by 0 bases and 6 bases, with 9 bases remaining between them. As DNA, the CDR3 is TGCAGTGCTAGAGATGGGGGGCGCGAGCAGTACGTC. It translates to CSARDGGREQYV.

The V gene is TRBV4-3, the J gene TRBJ2-4, with D tentatively TRBD2 (5 bases). CDR1 is LGHNA, CDR2 YSLEER, per germline. This CDR3 comprises 15 residues. V gave up 0 bases and J gave up 3 bases, with 9 bases separating them. CDR3 protein: CASSQERVVKNIQYF. The CDR3 DNA follows: TGCGCCAGCAGCCAAGAGAGGGTAGTCAAAAACATTCAGTACTTC.

Many counts were recorded for this clonotype. This rearrangement joins TRBV7-9 to TRBJ2-1; the match to TRBD2 covers 11 bases. V shed 3 bases, J shed 7 bases, and the junction held 8 bases outside the gene matches. This CDR3 contains 16 residues. Germline-derived CDR1 and CDR2 are SEHNR and FQNEAQ (reference sequence). The CDR3 here is CASSFSGGAVRNEQFF. The CDR3 DNA is TGTGCCAGCAGCTTTAGCGGGGGGGCGGTAAGGAATGAGCAGTTCTTC.

This clonotype was detected many times. This chain connects TRBV7-6 to TRBJ1-6; possibly TRBD1 for D (5 bases). Per germline, CDR1 SGHVS and CDR2 FNYEAQ. The CDR3 runs to 14 residues. Deletions cut 6 bases from V and 9 bases from J, with 15 bases between. CDR3 residues: CASSQDRLSSPLHF. DNA for the CDR3: TGTGCCAGCAGTCAAGACAGACTGAGTTCACCCCTCCACTTT.

This clonotype was seen repeatedly, ten times or more. The V and J genes are TRBV5-1 and TRBJ1-1; D is unresolved. CDR1 and CDR2 (germline): SGHRS, YFSETQ. The CDR3 consists of 12 residues. Trimming pared 7 bases from V and 1 base from J, leaving 8 bases between. The DNA of the CDR3 is TGCGCCAGCTCTGGAGAGAACACTGAAGCTTTCTTT. It is translated as CASSGENTEAFF.

In its sample, this clonotype was seen a few times. The V and J genes are TRBV12-3 or TRBV12-4 and TRBJ1-1; D is possibly TRBD1 (5 bases). Trimming removed 7 bases from V and 4 bases from J, with 13 bases in between. This CDR3 contains 13 residues. The CDR3 here is CASKEKGVTEAFF. CDR3 in DNA: TGTGCCAGCAAGGAGAAAGGGGTCACTGAAGCTTTCTTT.

V usage is TRBV5-4 and J usage is TRBJ1-5; no reliable D call. V was clipped by 5 bases and J by 0 bases, with 12 bases between them. Germline V gene sequence: CDR1 SGHNT, CDR2 YYREEE (reference sequence). The length of the CDR3 is 15 residues. The DNA for the CDR3 is TGTGCCAGCAGTATGGGAGGTTATAGCAATCAGCCCCAGCATTTT. Translated, it gives CASSMGGYSNQPQHF.

This chain connects TRBV7-2 to TRBJ2-2, with D possibly being TRBD1 or TRBD2 (5 bases each). The CDR3 has 16 amino acids. The germline gives CDR1 SGHTA, CDR2 FQGNSA. With 4 bases removed from V and 5 bases from J, the gap between germline ends came to 17 bases. The DNA for the CDR3 is TGTGCCAGCAGCTCCCGCCGGGACGGCGGGACCGGGGAGCTGTTTTTT. Its protein product is CASSSRRDGGTGELFF. Full variable domain (missing parts from reference TRBV7-2 and TRBJ2-2): GAGVSQSPSNKVTEKGKDVELRCDPISGHTALYWYRQSLGQGLEFLIYFQGNSAPDKSGLPSDRFSAERTGGSVSTLTIQRTQQEDSAVYLCASSSRRDGGTGELFFGEGSRLTVL.

This clonotype was observed a handful of times. The rearrangement joins TRBV28 to TRBJ2-3, with TRBD2 as a possible D gene (6 bases). The CDR3 covers 14 residues. Germline CDR1 reads MDHEN; CDR2 reads SYDVKM. Trimming stripped 6 bases from V and 5 bases from J, with 15 bases between. CDR3 amino acids: CASSYSGEEDTQYF. CDR3 nucleotide sequence: TGTGCCAGCAGCTACTCGGGGGAGGAAGATACGCAGTATTTT.

In this sample, this clonotype turned up many times. The chain uses TRBV4-3 and TRBJ2-5, with TRBD2 matching 7 bases. The CDR3 is made up of 16 amino acids. Germline-derived CDR1 and CDR2 are LGHNA and YSLEER. J was trimmed by 5 bases and V by 0 bases; bases with no gene match: 9. In DNA form, the CDR3 reads TGCGCCAGCAGCCAAGATGGGCAACTAGCGATGGAGACCCAGTACTTC. It specifies CASSQDGQLAMETQYF.

This clonotype has a count of ten or more. The chain is built from TRBV7-2 and TRBJ2-7; TRBD2 matches at 8 bases. The germline V gene has CDR1 SGHTA and CDR2 FQGNSA. This CDR3 has 15 residues. The V and J ends lost 0 bases and 5 bases, in that order; junction bases with no gene match: 6. CDR3 protein: CASSLAGRGVDEQYF. The CDR3 DNA sequence: TGTGCCAGCAGCTTAGCGGGGCGGGGGGTGGACGAGCAGTACTTC.

This clonotype was detected ten times or more. V gene TRBV15 combines with J gene TRBJ2-1; 8 positions match TRBD1. CDR3 length: 15 residues. J gave up 2 bases and V 3 bases, and 3 bases lay outside the gene matches. CDR1 is LNHNV and CDR2 is YYDKDF in the germline V gene (reference sequence). The CDR3 protein is CATSRAGGAYNEQFF. The CDR3 nucleotides are TGTGCCACCAGCAGGGCAGGGGGCGCCTACAATGAGCAGTTCTTC. Supplemented by reference TRBV15 and TRBJ2-1, the full variable domain reads DAMVIQNPRYQVTQFGKPVTLSCSQTLNHNVMYWYQQKSSQAPKLLFHYYDKDFNNEADTPDNFQSRRPNTSFCFLDIRSPGLGDTAMYLCATSRAGGAYNEQFFGPGTRLTVL.

The V call is TRBV4-1, the J call TRBJ2-2; D call uncertain. V lost 0 bases and J 4 bases, leaving 15 bases between the germline ends. This CDR3 has 17 amino acids. The germline gives CDR1 MGHRA, CDR2 YSYEKL. This CDR3 reads CASSQDYESSGTGELFF. The CDR3, as DNA: TGCGCCAGCAGCCAAGATTACGAGAGCAGTGGCACCGGGGAGCTGTTTTTT.

Only a few counts were recorded for this clonotype. The chain is built from TRBV7-8 and TRBJ2-7; unclear D gene. Per the germline V gene, CDR1 is SGHVS and CDR2 is FQNEAQ. The CDR3 has 13 residues. The ends were cut back, 3 bases at V and 3 bases at J, with 9 bases in the middle. In DNA, the CDR3 is TGTGCCAGCAGCTTGTCGCCGGACTACGAGCAGTACTTC. Its translation: CASSLSPDYEQYF.

This clonotype was detected ten times or more. This rearrangement joins TRBV7-6 to TRBJ1-1; 8 bases are shared with TRBD1. V shed 5 bases, J shed 3 bases, and the junction held 8 bases outside the gene matches. This CDR3 contains 15 residues. Germline V gene sequence: CDR1 SGHVS, CDR2 FNYEAQ. The CDR3 protein is CASSGDRGEDTEAFF. Written as DNA, the CDR3 is TGTGCCAGCAGCGGTGACAGGGGAGAGGACACTGAAGCTTTCTTT.

The sample holds a few counts of this clonotype. This sequence joins TRBV28 and TRBJ2-7; tentatively, D is TRBD1 (5 bases). The V end lost 6 bases, the J end lost 4 bases, and 10 bases lay between the germline ends. CDR3 length: 12 residues. Germline CDR1 reads MDHEN; CDR2 reads SYDVKM. The CDR3 bases are TGTGCCAGCAGGGACACGTGGTACGAGCAGTACTTC. Translation gives CASRDTWYEQYF.

This clonotype was counted at least ten times. The gene calls are TRBV18 and TRBJ1-2; maybe TRBD1 (6 bases). V was clipped by 2 bases and J by 4 bases, with 14 bases between them. The CDR3 has 15 amino acids. Germline CDR1 KGHSH, CDR2 LQKENI. The CDR3 DNA reads TGTGCCAGCTCACCAACTAGAGGACAGCTCTATGGCTACACCTTC. Amino acid sequence: CASSPTRGQLYGYTF. The full variable domain, in which reference TRBV18 and TRBJ1-2 provide the parts outside the CDR3, is NAGVMQNPRHLVRRRGQEARLRCSPMKGHSHVYWYRQLPEEGLKFMVYLQKENIIDESGMPKERFSAEFPKEGPSILRIQQVVRGDSAAYFCASSPTRGQLYGYTFGSGTRLTVV.

This clonotype was seen many times. The J gene is TRBJ2-7, the V gene TRBV18; 7 bases are a match to TRBD1. CDR1 is KGHSH and CDR2 is LQKENI in the germline V gene. The CDR3 consists of 17 residues. Losses at the gene ends were 4 bases for V and 1 base for J; bases not matched to a gene: 13. CDR3 sequence: CASSLDRERVFSYEQYF. The CDR3 DNA reads TGTGCCAGCTCACTTGACAGGGAACGGGTCTTTTCCTACGAGCAGTACTTC.

This clonotype was recorded many times. This chain connects TRBV5-1 to TRBJ2-3; D remains ambiguous. The CDR3 totals 13 residues. Trimming removed 4 bases at V and 4 bases at J, with 10 bases between. Looked up from germline, CDR1 is SGHRS and CDR2 is YFSETQ. The CDR3 reads CASSQYLSDTQYF. CDR3 DNA sequence: TGCGCCAGCAGCCAATATTTATCAGATACGCAGTATTTT.

The chain carries TRBV7-9 and TRBJ2-5; either TRBD1 or TRBD2 may fit D (5 bases each). V lost 2 bases to trimming and J lost 5 bases, with 18 bases between them. Per the germline V gene, CDR1 is SEHNR and CDR2 is FQNEAQ (reference sequence). The CDR3 has 16 amino acids. CDR3 bases: TGTGCCAGCAGCTTATTCCTGGGGGTACTTCATGAGACCCAGTACTTC. Amino acids: CASSLFLGVLHETQYF.

This clonotype has a count of ten or more. V usage is TRBV5-1 and J usage is TRBJ1-3; the D gene is possibly TRBD1 (5 bases). Germline lookup yields CDR1 SGHRS and CDR2 YFSETQ. This CDR3 is built from 16 residues. Trimming took off 2 bases at V and 0 bases at J, with 12 bases between the two ends. The DNA for the CDR3 is TGCGCCAGCAGCTTACGGGGCCGCGACTCTGGAAACACCATATATTTT. Amino acids: CASSLRGRDSGNTIYF.

The sample holds a few counts of this clonotype. The chain recombines TRBV7-2 with TRBJ1-4; D ambiguous. The CDR3 is 15 amino acids. Looked up from germline, CDR1 is SGHTA and CDR2 is FQGNSA. V lost 1 base, J lost 3 bases, and 9 bases lay in between. CDR3 DNA: TGTGCCAGCAGCTTAGGGCCGGAAGCTAATGAAAAACTGTTTTTT. It encodes CASSLGPEANEKLFF.

This clonotype showed up many times. This sequence joins TRBV6-7 and TRBJ2-7; D gene ambiguous. Being an ORF, TRBV6-7 has a function that is uncertain. The CDR3 is 12 amino acids. V was cut by 8 bases and J by 1 base, with 9 bases left in between. The CDR3 protein is CASRDGSYEQYF. The CDR3 region has the DNA TGTGCCAGCCGCGACGGGTCCTACGAGCAGTACTTC.

This clonotype was detected only a few times. This rearrangement joins TRBV20-1 to TRBJ1-5, with D maybe TRBD1 (6 bases). This CDR3 region has 16 residues. From germline, CDR1 is DFQATT and CDR2 SNEGSKA (reference sequence). V was pared by 3 bases and J by 0 bases, with 15 bases between. The CDR3 DNA reads TGCAGTGCTAGTGCTTGGGGGGGGCCTAGCAATCAGCCCCAGCATTTT. Translated: CSASAWGGPSNQPQHF.

A few counts support this clonotype. Written as DNA, the CDR3 is TGTGCCAGCAGCCCAATTCGCTACAATGAGCAGTTCTTC. Residues: CASSPIRYNEQFF. The rearrangement uses TRBV12-3 or TRBV12-4 and TRBJ2-1; unclear D gene. CDR3 length equals 13 residues. The V gene lost 6 bases and the J gene lost 3 bases, with 9 bases spanning the gap.

This clonotype has only a few counts. The genes are TRBV20-1 and TRBJ2-3; D unclear. Trimming removed 3 bases from V and 2 bases from J, with 6 bases in between. CDR1 and CDR2 (germline): DFQATT, SNEGSKA (reference sequence). The CDR3 loop spans 12 amino acids. CDR3 amino acids: CSARADTDTQYF. The CDR3, as DNA: TGCAGTGCTAGGGCAGACACAGATACGCAGTATTTT.

The sample holds many counts of this clonotype. This chain connects TRBV5-1 to TRBJ2-3; D possibly corresponds to TRBD1 (6 bases). The germline CDR1 and CDR2 sequences are SGHRS and YFSETQ. V lost 4 bases and J lost 0, with 15 bases in between. This CDR3 is 16 amino acids long. CDR3 DNA sequence: TGCGCCAGCAGCGCCAGGGGCCCCGGTAGCACAGATACGCAGTATTTT. Residues: CASSARGPGSTDTQYF.

This clonotype was recorded a few times. The chain couples TRBV12-3 or TRBV12-4 to TRBJ2-3; the match to TRBD2 covers 8 bases. V dropped 5 bases and J dropped 0; count of bases not matched to a gene: 4. The CDR3 extends over 15 amino acids. The CDR3 region is CASSVLAASTDTQYF. DNA of the CDR3: TGTGCCAGCAGTGTACTAGCGGCGAGCACAGATACGCAGTATTTT.

This clonotype has ten or more counts. The chain employs TRBV28 and TRBJ2-1; D may match TRBD1 or TRBD2 (6 bases each). The CDR3 loop spans 16 amino acids. CDR1 and CDR2 (germline): MDHEN, SYDVKM. Trimming took off 2 bases at V and 7 bases at J, with 18 bases between the two ends. DNA of the CDR3: TGTGCCAGCAGTTTACCCACCGGCAGGGGAGGTAATGAGCAGTTCTTC. Protein: CASSLPTGRGGNEQFF.

This clonotype has a handful of counts. J is TRBJ2-7 and V is TRBV10-2; 10 bases are a match to TRBD2. This CDR3 has 13 amino acids. Per germline, CDR1 WSHSY and CDR2 SAAADI. V was clipped by 11 bases and J by 7 bases; unmatched bases: 11. The CDR3 reads CASQRGGLREQYF. DNA for the CDR3: TGCGCCTCCCAGCGGGGGGGCCTTCGGGAGCAGTACTTC.